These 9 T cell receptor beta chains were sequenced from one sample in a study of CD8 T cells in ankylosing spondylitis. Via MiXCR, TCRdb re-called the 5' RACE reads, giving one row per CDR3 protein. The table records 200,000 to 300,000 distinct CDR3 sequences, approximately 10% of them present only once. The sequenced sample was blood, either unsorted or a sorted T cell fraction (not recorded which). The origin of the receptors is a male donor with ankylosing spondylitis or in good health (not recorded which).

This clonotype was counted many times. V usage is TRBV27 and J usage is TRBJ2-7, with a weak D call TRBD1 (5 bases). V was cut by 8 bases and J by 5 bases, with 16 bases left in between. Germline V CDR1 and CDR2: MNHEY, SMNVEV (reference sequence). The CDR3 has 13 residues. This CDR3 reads CASGQRQGNEQYF. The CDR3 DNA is TGTGCCAGCGGACAAAGGCAGGGAAACGAGCAGTACTTC.

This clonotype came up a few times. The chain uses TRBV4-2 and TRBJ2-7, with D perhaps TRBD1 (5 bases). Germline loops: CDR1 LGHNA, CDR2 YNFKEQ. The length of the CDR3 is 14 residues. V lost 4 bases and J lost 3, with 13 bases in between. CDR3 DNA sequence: TGTGCCAGCAGCCCAGGGCCATCCGTCTACGAGCAGTACTTC. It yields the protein CASSPGPSVYEQYF.

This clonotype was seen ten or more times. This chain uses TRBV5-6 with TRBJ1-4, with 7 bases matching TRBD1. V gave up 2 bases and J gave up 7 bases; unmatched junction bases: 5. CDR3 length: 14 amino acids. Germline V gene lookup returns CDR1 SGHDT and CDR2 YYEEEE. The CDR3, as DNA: TGTGCCAGCAGCTTTAAGGGGGCGGGTGAAAAACTGTTTTTT. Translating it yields CASSFKGAGEKLFF.

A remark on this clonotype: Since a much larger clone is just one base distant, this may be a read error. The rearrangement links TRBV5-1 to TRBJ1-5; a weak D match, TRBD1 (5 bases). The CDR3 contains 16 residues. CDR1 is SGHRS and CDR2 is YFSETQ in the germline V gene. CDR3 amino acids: CASSPWGGTSNQPHHF. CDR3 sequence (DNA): TGCGCCAGCAGCCCCTGGGGGGGGACGAGCAATCAGCCCCATCATTTT.

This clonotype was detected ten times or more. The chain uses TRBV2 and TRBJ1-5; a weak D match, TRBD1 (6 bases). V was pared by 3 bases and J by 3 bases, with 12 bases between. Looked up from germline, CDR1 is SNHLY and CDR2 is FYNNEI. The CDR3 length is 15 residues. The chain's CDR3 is CASSEGGVSNQPQHF. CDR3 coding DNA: TGTGCCAGCAGTGAGGGGGGCGTCTCCAATCAGCCCCAGCATTTT.

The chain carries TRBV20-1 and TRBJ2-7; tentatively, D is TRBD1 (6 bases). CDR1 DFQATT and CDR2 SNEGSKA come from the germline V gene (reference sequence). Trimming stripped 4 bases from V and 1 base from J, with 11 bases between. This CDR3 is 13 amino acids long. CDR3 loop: CSAMGADSYEQYF. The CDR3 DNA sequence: TGCAGTGCTATGGGGGCAGATTCCTACGAGCAGTACTTC.

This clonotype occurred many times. The CDR3 nucleotides are TGTGCCAGCAGTCCTTTAGCGGGGGAGACCCAGTACTTC. This codes for CASSPLAGETQYF. The chain carries TRBV12-3 or TRBV12-4 and TRBJ2-5; 8 bases line up with TRBD2. The CDR3 covers 13 residues. The V and J ends lost 5 bases and 5 bases, in that order; junction bases with no gene match: 4.

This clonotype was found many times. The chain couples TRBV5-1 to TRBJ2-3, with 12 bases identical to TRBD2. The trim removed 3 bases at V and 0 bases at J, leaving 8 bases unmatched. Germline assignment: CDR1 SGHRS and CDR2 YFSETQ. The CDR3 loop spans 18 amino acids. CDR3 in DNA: TGCGCCAGCAGCTCGGGACTAGCGGGTTTCTCTAGCACAGATACGCAGTATTTT. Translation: CASSSGLAGFSSTDTQYF. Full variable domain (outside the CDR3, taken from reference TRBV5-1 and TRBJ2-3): KAGVTQTPRYLIKTRGQQVTLSCSPISGHRSVSWYQQTPGQGLQFLFEYFSETQRNKGNFPGRFSGRQFSNSRSEMNVSTLELGDSALYLCASSSGLAGFSSTDTQYFGPGTRLTVL.

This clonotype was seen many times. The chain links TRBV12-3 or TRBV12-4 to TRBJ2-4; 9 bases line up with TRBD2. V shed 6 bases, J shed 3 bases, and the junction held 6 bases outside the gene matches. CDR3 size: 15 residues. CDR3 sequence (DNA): TGTGCCAGCAGCCGAGCGGGAGGAGGCAAAAACATTCAGTACTTC. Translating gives CASSRAGGGKNIQYF.